The next 2 T cell receptor beta chains were all read from a single sample in a study of response to subunit inactivated influenza vaccine. TCRdb processed the RT-PCR reads anew with MiXCR; each CDR3 protein has one entry. The profile covers 450,000 to 600,000 distinct CDR3 sequences, with 7.5% to 8.5% appearing a single time and roughly 13% taken by the ten largest. This specimen consisted of PBMCs from blood, obtained roughly 24 months after vaccination. The source of these receptors is a man aged 45 to 75 who received an inactivated influenza vaccine.

This clonotype has ten or more counts. The chain is built from TRBV24-1 and TRBJ2-1, with 13 bases that match TRBD2. The CDR3 spans 15 residues. Trimming cost V 6 bases and J 8 bases; bases outside gene matches: 6. CDR1 is KGHDR and CDR2 is SFDVKD in the germline V gene. In DNA form, the CDR3 reads TGTGCCACCAGTCAACTAGCGGGAGGGGGGGATGAGCAGTTCTTC. Translation gives CATSQLAGGGDEQFF.

J is TRBJ2-3 and V is TRBV24-1, with D possibly matching TRBD1 (5 bases). This CDR3 spans 15 amino acids. Trimming took off 11 bases at V and 6 bases at J, with 23 bases between the two ends. Germline CDR1 and CDR2: KGHDR and SFDVKD. Here the CDR3 reads CAIGGERQTRDTQYF. The CDR3 nucleotides read TGTGCCATCGGCGGAGAACGACAGACCCGGGATACGCAGTATTTT.